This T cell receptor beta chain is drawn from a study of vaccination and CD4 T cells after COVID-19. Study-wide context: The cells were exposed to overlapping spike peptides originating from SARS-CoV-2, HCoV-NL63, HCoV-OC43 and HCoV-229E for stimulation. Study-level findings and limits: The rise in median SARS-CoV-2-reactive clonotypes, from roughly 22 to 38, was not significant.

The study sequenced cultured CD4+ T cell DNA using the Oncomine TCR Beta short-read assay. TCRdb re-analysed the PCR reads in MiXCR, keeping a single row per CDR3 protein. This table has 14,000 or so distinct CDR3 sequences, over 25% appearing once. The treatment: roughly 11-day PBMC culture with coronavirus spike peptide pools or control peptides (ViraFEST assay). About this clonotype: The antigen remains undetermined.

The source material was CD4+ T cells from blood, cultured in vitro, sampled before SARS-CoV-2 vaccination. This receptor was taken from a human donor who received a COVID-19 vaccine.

The CDR3 nucleotides read TGTGCCAGCAGCTCATCTGAGAAGGGTTACGAGCAGTACTTC. Translating gives CASSSSEKGYEQYF. This chain joins TRBV27 and TRBJ2-7; D not certain. The length of the CDR3 is 14 residues. Trimming stripped 6 bases from V and 4 bases from J, with 16 bases between. Germline CDR1 reads MNHEY; CDR2 reads SMNVEV (reference sequence).